This T cell receptor (beta chain) was sequenced in a study of identical twins. TCRdb recomputed calls from the 5' RACE reads with MiXCR, one row per CDR3 protein. The table records about 500,000 distinct CDR3 sequences, roughly an eighth of them present only once. Germline loops: CDR1 SGHDN, CDR2 FVKESK. V was cut by 4 bases and J by 4 bases, with 10 bases left in between. This CDR3 is built from 13 residues. This clonotype was seen more than once but under ten times. These data were likewise used in another study, on yellow fever vaccine responses in identical twins.

The sample comprised CD4+ T cells sorted from blood. The TCR originated in a woman younger than 30 in good health. The chain is built from TRBV14 and TRBJ2-5; D ambiguous. Written as DNA, the CDR3 is TGTGCCAGCAGCCGATTATCGGGAGAGACCCAGTACTTC. Translated: CASSRLSGETQYF.